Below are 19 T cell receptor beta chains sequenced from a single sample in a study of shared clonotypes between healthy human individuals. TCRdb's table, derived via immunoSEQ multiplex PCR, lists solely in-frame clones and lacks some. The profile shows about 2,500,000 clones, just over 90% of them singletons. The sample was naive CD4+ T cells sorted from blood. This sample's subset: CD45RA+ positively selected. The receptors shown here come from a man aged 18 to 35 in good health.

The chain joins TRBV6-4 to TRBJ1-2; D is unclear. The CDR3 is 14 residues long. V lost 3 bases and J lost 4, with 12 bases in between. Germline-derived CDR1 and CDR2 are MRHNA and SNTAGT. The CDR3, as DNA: TGTGCCAGCAGTGAATGGGCCCTAGGCTATGGCTACACCTTC. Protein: CASSEWALGYGYTF.

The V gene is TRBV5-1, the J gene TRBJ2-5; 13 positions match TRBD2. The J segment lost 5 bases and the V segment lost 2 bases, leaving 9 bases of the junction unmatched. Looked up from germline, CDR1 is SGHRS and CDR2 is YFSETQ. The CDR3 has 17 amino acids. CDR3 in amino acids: CASSFGGLGLAGETQYF. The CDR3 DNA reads TGCGCCAGCAGCTTCGGCGGCCTGGGACTAGCGGGGGAGACCCAGTACTTC. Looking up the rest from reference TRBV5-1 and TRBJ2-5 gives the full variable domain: KAGVTQTPRYLIKTRGQQVTLSCSPISGHRSVSWYQQTPGQGLQFLFEYFSETQRNKGNFPGRFSGRQFSNSRSEMNVSTLELGDSALYLCASSFGGLGLAGETQYFGPGTRLLVL.

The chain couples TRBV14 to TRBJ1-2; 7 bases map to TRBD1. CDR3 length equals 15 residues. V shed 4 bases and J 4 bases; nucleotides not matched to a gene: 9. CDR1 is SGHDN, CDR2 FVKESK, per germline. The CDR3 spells CASSPTGATSYGYTF. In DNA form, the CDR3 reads TGTGCCAGCAGCCCCACAGGGGCAACCAGCTATGGCTACACCTTC.

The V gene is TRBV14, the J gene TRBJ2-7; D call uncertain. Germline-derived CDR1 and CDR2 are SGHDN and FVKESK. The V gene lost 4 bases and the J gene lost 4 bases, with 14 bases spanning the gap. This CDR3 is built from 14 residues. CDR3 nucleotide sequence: TGTGCCAGCAGCCCCCGCTTGGGTCAGTACGAGCAGTACTTC. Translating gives CASSPRLGQYEQYF.

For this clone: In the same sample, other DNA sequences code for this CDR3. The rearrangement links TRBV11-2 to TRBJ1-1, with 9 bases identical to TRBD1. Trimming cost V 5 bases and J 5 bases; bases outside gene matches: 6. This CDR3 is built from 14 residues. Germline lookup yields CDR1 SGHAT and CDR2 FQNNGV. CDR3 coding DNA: TGTGCCAGCAGCCCACGGACAGGGGCGACTGAAGCTTTCTTT. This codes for CASSPRTGATEAFF.

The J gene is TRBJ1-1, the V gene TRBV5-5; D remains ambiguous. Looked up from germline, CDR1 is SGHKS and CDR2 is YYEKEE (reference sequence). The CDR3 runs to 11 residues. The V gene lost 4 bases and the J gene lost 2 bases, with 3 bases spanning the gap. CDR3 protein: CASSRNTEAFF. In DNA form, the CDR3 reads TGTGCCAGCAGCCGAAACACTGAAGCTTTCTTT.

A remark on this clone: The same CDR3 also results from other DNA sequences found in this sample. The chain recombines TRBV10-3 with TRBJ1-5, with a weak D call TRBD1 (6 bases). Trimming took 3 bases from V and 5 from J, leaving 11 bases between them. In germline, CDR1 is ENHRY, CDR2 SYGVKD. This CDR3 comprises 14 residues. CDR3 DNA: TGTGCCATCAGTGAACAGGGTTCGGATCAGCCCCAGCATTTT. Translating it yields CAISEQGSDQPQHF.

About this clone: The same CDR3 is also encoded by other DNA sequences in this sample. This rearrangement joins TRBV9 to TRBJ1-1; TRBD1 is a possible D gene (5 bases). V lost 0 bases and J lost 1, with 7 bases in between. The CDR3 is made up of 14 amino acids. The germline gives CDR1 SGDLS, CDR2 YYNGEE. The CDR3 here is CASSVGGPNTEAFF. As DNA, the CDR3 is TGTGCCAGCAGCGTAGGGGGACCGAACACTGAAGCTTTCTTT.

CDR3 DNA: TGTGCCAGCAGCTTGGGCACTAGCAATCAGCCCCAGCATTTT. This encodes CASSLGTSNQPQHF. The J gene is TRBJ1-5, the V gene TRBV5-8; D gene unclear. The germline V gene has CDR1 SGHTS and CDR2 YDEGEE. V lost 0 bases and J 0 bases, leaving 4 bases between the germline ends. CDR3 length: 14 residues. Using reference TRBV5-8 and TRBJ1-5 for the parts outside the CDR3, the full variable domain is EAGVTQSPTHLIKTRGQQATLRCSPISGHTSVYWYQQALGLGLQFLLWYDEGEERNRGNFPPRFSGRQFPNYSSELNVNALELEDSALYLCASSLGTSNQPQHFGDGTRLSIL.

DNA for the CDR3: TGTGCCACCCGCGGGACAGGACACAATTACGAGCAGTACTTC. Protein sequence: CATRGTGHNYEQYF. This chain uses TRBV6-6 with TRBJ2-7; 8 bases fit TRBD1. The V gene end was trimmed by 10 bases and the J gene end by 4 bases; junction bases not matched to a gene: 12. Germline values: CDR1 MNHNY, CDR2 SVGAGI (reference sequence). The CDR3 totals 14 residues.

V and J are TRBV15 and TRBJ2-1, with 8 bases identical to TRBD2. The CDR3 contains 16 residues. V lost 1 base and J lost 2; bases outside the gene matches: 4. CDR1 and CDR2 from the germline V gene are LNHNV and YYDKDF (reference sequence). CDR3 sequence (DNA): TGTGCCACCAGCAGAGGGGGTAGCGGGACCTACAATGAGCAGTTCTTC. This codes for CATSRGGSGTYNEQFF.

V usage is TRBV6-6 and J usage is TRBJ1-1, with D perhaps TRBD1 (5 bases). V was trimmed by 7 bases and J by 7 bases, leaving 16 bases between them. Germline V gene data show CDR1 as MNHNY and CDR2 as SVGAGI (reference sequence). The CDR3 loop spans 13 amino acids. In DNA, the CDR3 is TGTGCCAGCAACGGGCAGGGAAGAAATGAAGCTTTCTTT. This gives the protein CASNGQGRNEAFF.

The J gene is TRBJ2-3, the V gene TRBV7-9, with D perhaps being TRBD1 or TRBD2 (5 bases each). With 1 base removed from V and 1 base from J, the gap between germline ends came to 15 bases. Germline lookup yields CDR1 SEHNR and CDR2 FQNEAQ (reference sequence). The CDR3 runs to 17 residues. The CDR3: CASSLGGSTTGTDTQYF. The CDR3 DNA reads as TGTGCCAGCAGCTTAGGGGGGTCAACGACGGGCACAGATACGCAGTATTTT.

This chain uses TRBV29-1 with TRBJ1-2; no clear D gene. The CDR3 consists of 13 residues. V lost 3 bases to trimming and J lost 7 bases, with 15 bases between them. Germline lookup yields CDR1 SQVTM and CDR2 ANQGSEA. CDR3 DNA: TGCAGCGTTGAGGGTGGGAACCCCCCTGGCTACACCTTC. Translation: CSVEGGNPPGYTF.

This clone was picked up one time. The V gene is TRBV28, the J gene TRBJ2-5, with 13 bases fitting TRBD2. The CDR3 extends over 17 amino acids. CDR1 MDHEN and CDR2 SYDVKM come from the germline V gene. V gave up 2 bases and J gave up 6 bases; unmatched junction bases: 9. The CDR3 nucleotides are TGTGCCAGCAGTTTAGTATACGGGACTAGCGGGGAGAAGACCCAGTACTTC. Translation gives CASSLVYGTSGEKTQYF.

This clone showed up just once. The CDR3 sequence: CASGGRPLTGELFF. The CDR3 DNA sequence: TGTGCTAGCGGCGGGAGGCCTCTCACCGGGGAGCTGTTTTTT. The chain recombines TRBV12-5 with TRBJ2-2; 8 positions match TRBD2. This CDR3 has 14 residues. The J segment lost 4 bases and the V segment lost 9 bases, leaving 7 bases of the junction unmatched. The V gene's germline CDR1 is LGHNT and CDR2 FRNRAP.

CDR3 sequence: CASSSTGGTRTDTQYF. CDR3 coding DNA: TGTGCCAGCAGCTCTACAGGGGGCACCCGCACAGATACGCAGTATTTT. This sequence joins TRBV5-4 and TRBJ2-3, with 9 positions matching TRBD1. Germline CDR1 SGHNT, CDR2 YYREEE (reference sequence). The CDR3 spans 16 residues. Unmatched junction bases numbered 6, after V lost 3 bases and J lost 1 base.

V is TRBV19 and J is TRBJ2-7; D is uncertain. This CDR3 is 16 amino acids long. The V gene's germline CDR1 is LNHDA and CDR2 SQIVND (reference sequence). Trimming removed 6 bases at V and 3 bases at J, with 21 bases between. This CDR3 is CASSHIDYNHYYEQYF. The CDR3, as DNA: TGTGCCAGTAGCCACATCGATTACAATCACTACTACGAGCAGTACTTC.

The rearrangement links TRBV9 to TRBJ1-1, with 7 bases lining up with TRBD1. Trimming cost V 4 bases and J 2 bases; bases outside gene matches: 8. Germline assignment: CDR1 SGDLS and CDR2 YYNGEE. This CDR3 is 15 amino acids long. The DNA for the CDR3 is TGTGCCAGCAGCCTAGCAGGGACAGTAAACACTGAAGCTTTCTTT. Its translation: CASSLAGTVNTEAFF.